Following are 4 T cell receptor beta chains from one sample sequenced in a study of T cell changes during pregnancy in multiple sclerosis. Measured with immunoSEQ multiplex PCR; TCRdb has only the in-frame clones, and not every one. The table includes some 74,000 clones, approximately 92% detected once. Sequences were derived from peripheral blood, sampled after pregnancy. These receptors were collected from a female donor in good health, enrolled as a control in a pregnancy study.

The rearrangement joins TRBV4-2 to TRBJ2-1; 13 bases are a match to TRBD2. The CDR3 length is 18 residues. Germline values: CDR1 LGHNA, CDR2 YNFKEQ. V was clipped by 0 bases and J by 9 bases; unmatched bases: 11. CDR3 nucleotides: TGTGCCAGCAGCCAAGATCGAAGGACTAGCGGGAGAAGGGGTGAGCAGTTCTTC. Residues: CASSQDRRTSGRRGEQFF.

This chain uses TRBV15 with TRBJ2-7; D gene ambiguous. The CDR3 runs to 14 residues. Germline assignment: CDR1 LNHNV and CDR2 YYDKDF (reference sequence). Trimming cost V 0 bases and J 0 bases, with 6 bases left between them. This CDR3 reads CATSRDTGSYEQYF. The CDR3 DNA sequence: TGTGCCACCAGCAGAGATACGGGCTCCTACGAGCAGTACTTC. The full variable domain, in which reference TRBV15 and TRBJ2-7 provide the parts outside the CDR3, is DAMVIQNPRYQVTQFGKPVTLSCSQTLNHNVMYWYQQKSSQAPKLLFHYYDKDFNNEADTPDNFQSRRPNTSFCFLDIRSPGLGDTAMYLCATSRDTGSYEQYFGPGTRLTVT.

The rearrangement uses TRBV19 and TRBJ1-1; no definite D call. This CDR3 region has 11 residues. The V end was cut by 7 bases, the J end by 1 base, with 4 bases between. Germline V gene sequence: CDR1 LNHDA, CDR2 SQIVND (reference sequence). CDR3 sequence reads: CASTRNTEAFF. The CDR3 bases are TGTGCCAGTACCAGGAACACTGAAGCTTTCTTT. The full variable domain, rest sourced from reference TRBV19 and TRBJ1-1, is DGGITQSPKYLFRKEGQNVTLSCEQNLNHDAMYWYRQDPGQGLRLIYYSQIVNDFQKGDIAEGYSVSREKKESFPLTVTSAQKNPTAFYLCASTRNTEAFFGQGTRLTVV.

The chain couples TRBV18 to TRBJ2-5; D perhaps matches TRBD1 (5 bases). The V gene's germline CDR1 is KGHSH and CDR2 LQKENI. Trimming left V 2 bases short and J 4 bases short, with 11 bases between. The CDR3 is 14 amino acids. CDR3 sequence: CASSPIQGGETQYF. DNA of the CDR3: TGTGCCAGCTCACCAATCCAGGGCGGAGAGACCCAGTACTTC. Supplemented by reference TRBV18 and TRBJ2-5, the full variable domain reads NAGVMQNPRHLVRRRGQEARLRCSPMKGHSHVYWYRQLPEEGLKFMVYLQKENIIDESGMPKERFSAEFPKEGPSILRIQQVVRGDSAAYFCASSPIQGGETQYFGPGTRLLVL.